Below, 24 T cell receptor beta chains from the same sample are listed, as sequenced in a study of blood T cells in healthy people across ages. A second 7 to 11 cycle PCR used barcoded and J-beta primers. TCRdb passed the 5' RACE reads through MiXCR, listing each CDR3 protein once. The profile covers about 1,000,000 distinct CDR3 sequences, with 45% appearing a single time and over 15% taken by the ten largest. The sample consisted of blood. These receptors came from a woman aged 55 to 70 in good health.

The V gene is TRBV24-1, the J gene TRBJ1-1, with 7 bases matching TRBD1. J was trimmed by 4 bases and V by 7 bases; bases with no gene match: 5. The CDR3 is made up of 13 amino acids. Germline V gives CDR1 KGHDR, CDR2 SFDVKD. CDR3 sequence: CATRTGRGTEAFF. CDR3 bases: TGTGCCACCAGGACAGGGCGGGGCACTGAAGCTTTCTTT.

V usage is TRBV18 and J usage is TRBJ1-1; D possibly corresponds to TRBD1 (5 bases). V dropped 3 bases and J dropped 3 bases, with 14 bases sitting between them. Germline V CDR1 and CDR2: KGHSH, LQKENI. This CDR3 spans 15 amino acids. In nucleotides, the CDR3 is TGTGCCAGCTCACCGGGGACGGGAACGGACACTGAAGCTTTCTTT. Translated, it gives CASSPGTGTDTEAFF.

On this clonotype itself: At one end the junction does not follow the germline gene, possibly because of a read error. The chain joins TRBV20-1 to TRBJ2-3, with TRBD2 identical over 8 bases. Germline V lookup: CDR1 DFQATT, CDR2 SNEGSKA (reference sequence). The CDR3 has 14 amino acids. The CDR3 coding sequence is TGCAGTGCTGGAGACGCAGCGGGAGAATATACGCAGTATTTT. Protein sequence: CSAGDAAGEYTQYF.

The chain employs TRBV7-9 and TRBJ2-1; D possibly corresponds to TRBD1 (6 bases). Trimming left V 3 bases short and J 6 bases short, with 15 bases between. Germline V CDR1 and CDR2: SEHNR, FQNEAQ (reference sequence). This CDR3 has 15 residues. CDR3 nucleotide sequence: TGTGCCAGCAGCTTTCGGGACATTGGTTCCAATGAGCAGTTCTTC. Its translation is CASSFRDIGSNEQFF.

This clonotype was picked up one time. The junction and the germline gene differ at one end; a read error may be behind it. The chain is built from TRBV7-2 and TRBJ2-1; TRBD2 matches 10 bases. Germline lookup yields CDR1 SGHTA and CDR2 FQGNSA. The CDR3 contains 15 residues. The DNA of the CDR3 is TGTGCCTGCAGCTCCGGACTAGCGGACTACAATGAGCAGTTCTTC. Translation gives CACSSGLADYNEQFF.

A few counts support this clonotype. This chain joins TRBV20-1 and TRBJ2-7; TRBD1 is a possible D gene (6 bases). CDR3 size: 13 residues. The V gene's germline CDR1 is DFQATT and CDR2 SNEGSKA (reference sequence). Deletions cut 3 bases from V and 1 base from J, with 10 bases between. The CDR3: CSASGGQSYEQYF. As DNA, the CDR3 is TGCAGTGCTAGTGGTGGACAGTCCTACGAGCAGTACTTC.

Only a few counts were recorded for this clonotype. The chain recombines TRBV7-2 with TRBJ1-1; possible D gene TRBD1, 6 bases. Trimming pared 5 bases from V and 7 bases from J, leaving 17 bases between. This CDR3 is built from 14 residues. Germline V gene lookup returns CDR1 SGHTA and CDR2 FQGNSA. The CDR3 spells CASSVKTGLDEAFF. In nucleotides, the CDR3 is TGTGCCAGCAGCGTAAAAACAGGGCTGGATGAAGCTTTCTTT.

This clonotype was seen a handful of times. J is TRBJ2-5 and V is TRBV11-3; 7 bases align to TRBD1. The CDR3 extends over 14 amino acids. Germline V lookup: CDR1 SGHNT, CDR2 YENEEA. The trim removed 5 bases at V and 9 bases at J, leaving 12 bases unmatched. The DNA of the CDR3 is TGTGCCAGCAGCCCACCGGGACAGCCCTGGGCCCAGTACTTC. Translation gives CASSPPGQPWAQYF.

This clonotype was detected only a few times. V usage is TRBV7-9 and J usage is TRBJ2-3; 7 nucleotides match TRBD2. V shed 5 bases and J 7 bases; nucleotides not matched to a gene: 15. Germline V gene sequence: CDR1 SEHNR, CDR2 FQNEAQ (reference sequence). This CDR3 is 16 amino acids long. CDR3 sequence: CASSPLLGGRGNTQYF. CDR3 in DNA: TGTGCCAGCAGCCCCTTATTGGGCGGGAGAGGGAATACGCAGTATTTT.

The V and J genes are TRBV27 and TRBJ2-1, with D perhaps matching TRBD2 (5 bases). The CDR3 length is 17 residues. V lost 6 bases and J lost 0, with 18 bases in between. The V gene's germline CDR1 is MNHEY and CDR2 SMNVEV (reference sequence). The CDR3: CASRNSPSTSSYNEQFF. The DNA for the CDR3 is TGTGCCAGCAGGAATTCCCCTAGCACCAGCTCCTACAATGAGCAGTTCTTC.

This clonotype was seen once. The V and J genes are TRBV2 and TRBJ2-7; 8 bases align to TRBD2. Germline lookup yields CDR1 SNHLY and CDR2 FYNNEI. CDR3 length: 14 residues. Trimming cost V 8 bases and J 5 bases; bases outside gene matches: 11. CDR3 sequence: CASGWAGGSHEQYF. The CDR3 DNA sequence: TGTGCCAGCGGCTGGGCGGGAGGATCCCACGAGCAGTACTTC.

The J gene is TRBJ1-2, the V gene TRBV2; 8 bases map to TRBD1. This CDR3 spans 13 amino acids. The J segment lost 6 bases and the V segment lost 6 bases, leaving 6 bases of the junction unmatched. Germline V gives CDR1 SNHLY, CDR2 FYNNEI. CDR3 protein: CASRTTGEDGYTF. The CDR3 DNA reads TGTGCCAGCAGGACGACAGGGGAGGATGGCTACACCTTC.

This chain connects TRBV9 to TRBJ2-1, with 7 bases matching TRBD2. V gave up 2 bases and J gave up 7 bases; unmatched junction bases: 9. The CDR3 length is 15 residues. Germline values: CDR1 SGDLS, CDR2 YYNGEE. This CDR3 is CASSVGGGYGNEQFF. The CDR3 coding sequence is TGTGCCAGCAGCGTCGGGGGAGGGTACGGGAATGAGCAGTTCTTC.

V and J are TRBV3-1 and TRBJ2-1; 7 bases agree with TRBD2. The germline gives CDR1 LGHDT, CDR2 YNNKEL (reference sequence). Trimming removed 1 base from V and 12 bases from J; junction bases left unmatched: 6. The CDR3 is made up of 13 amino acids. Written as DNA, the CDR3 is TGTGCCAGCAGCCAAGGAACGGGGGGAGGGCAGTTCTTC. It specifies CASSQGTGGGQFF.

The rearrangement links TRBV20-1 to TRBJ1-5; D is uncertain. The length of the CDR3 is 12 residues. Germline V CDR1 and CDR2: DFQATT, SNEGSKA (reference sequence). Trimming left V 3 bases short and J 5 bases short, with 8 bases between. CDR3: CSASPADQPQHF. DNA of the CDR3: TGCAGTGCTAGTCCCGCAGATCAGCCCCAGCATTTT.

The chain links TRBV6-5 to TRBJ1-1; D gene unclear. Germline-derived CDR1 and CDR2 are MNHEY and SVGAGI. The CDR3 totals 14 residues. V was pared by 0 bases and J by 2 bases, with 7 bases between. CDR3 nucleotide sequence: TGTGCCAGCAGTTACTCGGAGCTCAACACTGAAGCTTTCTTT. Its protein is CASSYSELNTEAFF.

The chain recombines TRBV27 with TRBJ2-6; 8 positions agree with TRBD1. The CDR3 covers 19 residues. The germline gives CDR1 MNHEY, CDR2 SMNVEV (reference sequence). With V trimmed by 4 bases and J by 3 bases, 14 bases remained unmatched. The CDR3 protein is CASSSSGTGAAFGANVLTF. The CDR3 DNA sequence: TGTGCCAGCAGTTCCTCCGGGACAGGCGCAGCGTTTGGGGCCAACGTCCTGACTTTC.

In this sample, this clonotype turned up a few times. The chain combines TRBV3-1 with TRBJ1-4; D gene uncertain. This CDR3 is 17 amino acids long. CDR1 LGHDT and CDR2 YNNKEL come from the germline V gene (reference sequence). V lost 0 bases and J 8 bases, leaving 19 bases between the germline ends. This CDR3 is CASSQDLRHVEGEKLFF. In DNA form, the CDR3 reads TGTGCCAGCAGCCAAGATCTGCGGCACGTCGAGGGAGAAAAACTGTTTTTT.

This clonotype was seen a handful of times. The chain is built from TRBV12-5 and TRBJ2-1; D not resolved. The CDR3 has 12 amino acids. The V gene's germline CDR1 is LGHNT and CDR2 FRNRAP. Trimming cost V 6 bases and J 7 bases, with 10 bases left between them. In nucleotides, the CDR3 is TGTGCTAGTGGACCAACTACGAATGAGCAGTTCTTC. Encoded protein: CASGPTTNEQFF. Full variable domain (rest looked up from reference TRBV12-5 and TRBJ2-1): DARVTQTPRHKVTEMGQEVTMRCQPILGHNTVFWYRQTMMQGLELLAYFRNRAPLDDSGMPKDRFSAEMPDATLATLKIQPSEPRDSAVYFCASGPTTNEQFFGPGTRLTVL.

This chain connects TRBV14 to TRBJ2-1; D is ambiguous. The CDR3 is 14 residues long. The V end was cut by 1 base, the J end by 4 bases, with 8 bases between. Germline V lookup: CDR1 SGHDN, CDR2 FVKESK. The DNA for the CDR3 is TGTGCCAGCAGCCAAGGGTTACTTTACAATGAGCAGTTCTTC. Its translation: CASSQGLLYNEQFF.

This clonotype was picked up a small number of times. The chain is built from TRBV12-3 or TRBV12-4 and TRBJ2-7, with TRBD2 matching 9 bases. V was pared by 2 bases and J by 7 bases, with 12 bases of the junction left unmatched. This CDR3 has 16 residues. CDR3 sequence: CASSLFPAGGPGEQYF. In nucleotides, the CDR3 is TGTGCCAGCAGTTTATTCCCAGCGGGAGGACCGGGGGAGCAGTACTTC.

The chain carries TRBV6-5 and TRBJ2-1; TRBD1 is a possible D gene (7 bases). With 7 bases removed from V and 9 bases from J, the gap between germline ends came to 19 bases. This CDR3 has 14 amino acids. Germline-derived CDR1 and CDR2 are MNHEY and SVGAGI. The CDR3 region is CASNDRALGGEQFF. In DNA form, the CDR3 reads TGTGCCAGCAACGACAGGGCCCTCGGGGGTGAGCAGTTCTTC.

This clonotype was observed a few times. CDR3 sequence reads: CASAAPAATEAFF. DNA for the CDR3: TGTGCCAGCGCCGCCCCGGCTGCCACTGAAGCTTTCTTT. The V call is TRBV27, the J call TRBJ1-1; no firm D call. The CDR3 covers 13 residues. CDR1 is MNHEY, CDR2 SMNVEV, per germline (reference sequence). Trimming took off 8 bases at V and 4 bases at J, with 14 bases between the two ends.

The chain has TRBV10-1 and TRBJ2-4; a possible D gene is TRBD2 (5 bases). Germline V gene lookup returns CDR1 WNHNN and CDR2 SYGVQD (reference sequence). There are 15 residues in the CDR3. V lost 2 bases, J lost 0 bases, and 8 bases lay in between. This chain's CDR3 is CASSEAGLAKNIQYF. In nucleotides, the CDR3 is TGCGCCAGCAGTGAGGCGGGCCTAGCCAAAAACATTCAGTACTTC.